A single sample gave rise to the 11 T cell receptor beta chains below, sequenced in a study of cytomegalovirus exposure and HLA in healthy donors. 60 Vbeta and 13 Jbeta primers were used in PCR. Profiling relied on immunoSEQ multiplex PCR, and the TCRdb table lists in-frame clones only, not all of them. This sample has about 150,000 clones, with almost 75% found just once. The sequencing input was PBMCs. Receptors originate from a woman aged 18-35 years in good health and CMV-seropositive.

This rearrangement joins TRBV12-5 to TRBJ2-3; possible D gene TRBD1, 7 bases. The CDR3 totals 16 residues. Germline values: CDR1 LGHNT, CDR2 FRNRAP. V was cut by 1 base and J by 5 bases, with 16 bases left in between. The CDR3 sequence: CASGLGLDRDLDTQYF. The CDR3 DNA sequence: TGTGCTAGTGGTTTGGGACTAGACAGGGATTTAGATACGCAGTATTTT.

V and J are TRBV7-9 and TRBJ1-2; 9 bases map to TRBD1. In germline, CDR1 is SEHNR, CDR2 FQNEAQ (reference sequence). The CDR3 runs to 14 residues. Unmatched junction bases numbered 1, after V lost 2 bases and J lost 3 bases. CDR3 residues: CASSLRDRDYGYTF. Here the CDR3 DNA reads TGTGCCAGCAGCTTACGGGACAGGGACTATGGCTACACCTTC.

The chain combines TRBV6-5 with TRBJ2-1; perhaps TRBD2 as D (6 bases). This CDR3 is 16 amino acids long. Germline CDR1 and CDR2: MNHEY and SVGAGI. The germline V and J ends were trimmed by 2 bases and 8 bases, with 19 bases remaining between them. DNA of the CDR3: TGTGCCAGCAGTTACGGCGGGGAGCAGGATCCGGATGAGCAGTTCTTC. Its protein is CASSYGGEQDPDEQFF.

Here the CDR3 reads CASSPTGGTEAFF. CDR3 sequence (DNA): TGTGCCAGCAGCCCAACAGGGGGGACTGAAGCTTTCTTT. The rearrangement uses TRBV7-3 and TRBJ1-1, with TRBD1 matching over 8 bases. Trimming took 5 bases from V and 5 from J; bases not matched to a gene: 4. This CDR3 spans 13 amino acids. CDR1 is SGHTA and CDR2 is FQGTGA in the germline V gene.

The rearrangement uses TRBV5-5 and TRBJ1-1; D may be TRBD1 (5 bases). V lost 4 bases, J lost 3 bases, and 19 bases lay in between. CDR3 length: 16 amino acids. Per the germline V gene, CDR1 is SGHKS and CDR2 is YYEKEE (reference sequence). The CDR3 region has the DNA TGTGCCAGCAGCCTTGGGCCCCAGGGTGGGGACACTGAAGCTTTCTTT. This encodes CASSLGPQGGDTEAFF.

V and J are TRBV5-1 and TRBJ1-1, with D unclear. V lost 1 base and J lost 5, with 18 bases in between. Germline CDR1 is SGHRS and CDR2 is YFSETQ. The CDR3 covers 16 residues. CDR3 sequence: CASSLSIGERGTEAFF. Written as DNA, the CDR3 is TGCGCCAGCAGCTTGTCCATTGGGGAGCGAGGTACTGAAGCTTTCTTT.

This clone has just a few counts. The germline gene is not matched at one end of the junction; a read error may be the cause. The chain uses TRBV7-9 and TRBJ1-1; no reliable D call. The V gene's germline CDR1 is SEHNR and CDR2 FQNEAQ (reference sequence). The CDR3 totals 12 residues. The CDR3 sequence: CSSSLGVSEAFF. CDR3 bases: TGTTCCAGCAGCTTAGGAGTTTCTGAAGCTTTCTTT.

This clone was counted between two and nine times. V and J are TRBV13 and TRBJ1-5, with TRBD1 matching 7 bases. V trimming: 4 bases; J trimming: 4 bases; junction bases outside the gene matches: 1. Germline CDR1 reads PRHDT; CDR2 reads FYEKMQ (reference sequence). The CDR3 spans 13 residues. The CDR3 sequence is CASSSGQNQPQHF. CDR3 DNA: TGTGCCAGCAGCTCGGGACAGAATCAGCCCCAGCATTTT.

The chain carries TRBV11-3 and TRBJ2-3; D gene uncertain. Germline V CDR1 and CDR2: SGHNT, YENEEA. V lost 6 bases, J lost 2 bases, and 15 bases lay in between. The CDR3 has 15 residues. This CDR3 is CASSWNQADTDTQYF. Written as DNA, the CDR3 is TGTGCCAGCAGTTGGAACCAGGCAGACACAGATACGCAGTATTTT.

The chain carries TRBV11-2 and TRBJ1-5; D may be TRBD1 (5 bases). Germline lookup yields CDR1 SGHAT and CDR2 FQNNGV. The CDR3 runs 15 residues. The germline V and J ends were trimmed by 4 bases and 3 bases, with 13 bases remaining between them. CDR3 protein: CASSSGALPNQPQHF. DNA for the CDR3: TGTGCCAGCAGCTCTGGGGCTCTTCCCAATCAGCCCCAGCATTTT. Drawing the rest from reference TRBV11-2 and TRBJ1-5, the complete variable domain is EAGVAQSPRYKIIEKRQSVAFWCNPISGHATLYWYQQILGQGPKLLIQFQNNGVVDDSQLPKDRFSAERLKGVDSTLKIQPAKLEDSAVYLCASSSGALPNQPQHFGDGTRLSIL.

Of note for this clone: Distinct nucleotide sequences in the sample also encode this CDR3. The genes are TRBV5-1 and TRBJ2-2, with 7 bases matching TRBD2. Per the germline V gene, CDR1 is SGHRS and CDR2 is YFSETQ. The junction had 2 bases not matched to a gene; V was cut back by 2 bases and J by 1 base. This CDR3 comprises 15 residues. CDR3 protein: CASSLGGGNTGELFF. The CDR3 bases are TGCGCCAGCAGCTTAGGCGGGGGGAACACCGGGGAGCTGTTTTTT.